A single sample is the source of the 17 T cell receptor beta chains below, sequenced in a study of regulatory T cells in long-lasting Graves disease. CDR3 regions were amplified by Arm-PCR using iRepertoire HTBI primers to build TCR beta libraries. One entry per CDR3 protein results from TCRdb running MiXCR on the multiplex PCR reads. The data contain under 500,000 distinct CDR3 sequences, less than 25% of them singletons. Time point defined: persistent/refractory GD, antithyroid drugs over 5 years with positive TRAb. PBMC RNA served as the TCR library source. The sample consisted of peripheral blood mononuclear cells (PBMCs), taken when the disease was refractory, from a patient treated with antithyroid drugs. All receptors come from a female donor with Graves disease.

This clonotype has just a few counts. V is TRBV5-1 and J is TRBJ1-2; D not certain. V shed 0 bases and J shed 4 bases, with 13 bases lying between them. The CDR3 is made up of 15 amino acids. The germline V gene encodes CDR1 SGHRS and CDR2 YFSETQ. CDR3 DNA sequence: TGCGCCAGCAGCTTGGACCCTAAAATCAGCTATGGCTACACCTTC. Residues: CASSLDPKISYGYTF.

The genes are TRBV10-3 and TRBJ2-7; 10 bases match TRBD1. The CDR3 covers 15 residues. The germline V gene encodes CDR1 ENHRY and CDR2 SYGVKD. Unmatched junction bases numbered 11, after V lost 6 bases and J lost 6 bases. This CDR3 is CAISPTGQGVSEQYF. The CDR3 bases are TGTGCCATCAGCCCTACTGGACAGGGGGTCTCCGAGCAGTACTTC.

This clonotype has at least ten counts. This chain joins TRBV18 and TRBJ2-7; D is ambiguous. The CDR3 length is 14 residues. Germline assignment: CDR1 KGHSH and CDR2 LQKENI. Trimming cost V 3 bases and J 3 bases, with 12 bases left between them. CDR3 loop: CASSPLWVSYEQYF. The CDR3 nucleotides read TGTGCCAGCTCACCCCTATGGGTGAGCTACGAGCAGTACTTC. The full variable domain, its missing parts supplied by reference TRBV18 and TRBJ2-7, is NAGVMQNPRHLVRRRGQEARLRCSPMKGHSHVYWYRQLPEEGLKFMVYLQKENIIDESGMPKERFSAEFPKEGPSILRIQQVVRGDSAAYFCASSPLWVSYEQYFGPGTRLTVT.

This clonotype was detected many times. This rearrangement joins TRBV6-1 to TRBJ1-1; no reliable D call. Germline V CDR1 and CDR2: MNHNS, SASEGT. V lost 5 bases to trimming and J lost 6 bases, with 7 bases between them. The CDR3 loop spans 11 amino acids. This CDR3 is CASSTIAEAFF. The CDR3, as DNA: TGTGCCAGCAGTACAATCGCTGAAGCTTTCTTT.

This clonotype was counted between two and nine times. V and J are TRBV2 and TRBJ1-6; a weak D match, TRBD1 (6 bases). With 3 bases removed from V and 7 bases from J, the gap between germline ends came to 10 bases. The germline V gene encodes CDR1 SNHLY and CDR2 FYNNEI. The length of the CDR3 is 14 residues. CDR3 sequence (DNA): TGTGCCAGCAGTGAGGGGGCTCGAAATTCACCCCTCCACTTT. It codes for CASSEGARNSPLHF.

This chain links TRBV7-9 with TRBJ1-1, with 7 bases aligning to TRBD1. The CDR3 runs to 14 residues. Germline values: CDR1 SEHNR, CDR2 FQNEAQ (reference sequence). V was clipped by 1 base and J by 3 bases; unmatched bases: 2. CDR3 DNA: TGTGCCAGCAGCTTAGGAGGGGGCGACACTGAAGCTTTCTTT. As protein: CASSLGGGDTEAFF.

This clonotype has more than one count but fewer than ten. The chain has TRBV19 and TRBJ1-2, with D possibly matching TRBD1 (5 bases). Germline CDR1 is LNHDA and CDR2 is SQIVND (reference sequence). V gave up 3 bases and J gave up 4 bases, with 9 bases separating them. This CDR3 contains 13 residues. The CDR3 spells CASSMGLSYGYTF. In DNA form, the CDR3 reads TGTGCCAGTAGTATGGGACTAAGCTATGGCTACACCTTC.

In its sample, this clonotype was seen many times. The chain employs TRBV29-1 and TRBJ2-5; D not resolved. Looked up from germline, CDR1 is SQVTM and CDR2 is ANQGSEA. The ends were cut back, 5 bases at V and 4 bases at J, with 8 bases in the middle. The CDR3 is 11 residues long. The CDR3 DNA follows: TGCAGCGTTTTAGACCGAGAGACCCAGTACTTC. Translated: CSVLDRETQYF.

This clonotype was observed a handful of times. The chain has TRBV5-1 and TRBJ2-7; D not certain. Germline values: CDR1 SGHRS, CDR2 YFSETQ. CDR3 size: 13 residues. With 2 bases removed from V and 5 bases from J, the gap between germline ends came to 11 bases. The CDR3 DNA follows: TGCGCCAGCAGCTTCTCTCTCCGGGACGAGCAGTACTTC. Its translation: CASSFSLRDEQYF.

J is TRBJ2-5 and V is TRBV20-1; the D is unclear. Germline V gene lookup returns CDR1 DFQATT and CDR2 SNEGSKA (reference sequence). The V gene lost 3 bases and the J gene lost 3 bases, with 5 bases spanning the gap. The length of the CDR3 is 11 residues. In DNA, the CDR3 is TGCAGTGCTAGTTCTGAAGAGACCCAGTACTTC. Translating gives CSASSEETQYF.

This clonotype was observed at least ten times. V and J are TRBV11-2 and TRBJ2-7, with TRBD1 identical over 7 bases. After removal of 3 bases from V and 1 base from J, the junction contained 6 bases not matched to a gene. This CDR3 comprises 15 residues. Germline V CDR1 and CDR2: SGHAT, FQNNGV. The CDR3 is CASSFRQGSSYEQYF. The CDR3 region has the DNA TGTGCCAGCAGCTTCCGACAGGGATCTTCCTACGAGCAGTACTTC.

Ten or more counts support this clonotype. The chain combines TRBV6-1 with TRBJ1-4; D possibly corresponds to TRBD1 (5 bases). The V and J ends lost 2 bases and 0 bases respectively, with 10 bases between them. In germline, CDR1 is MNHNS, CDR2 SASEGT. This CDR3 has 16 amino acids. The CDR3 nucleotides are TGTGCCAGCAGTGAACTTACAGGCGCAACTAATGAAAAACTGTTTTTT. Translating gives CASSELTGATNEKLFF.

This clonotype was counted between two and nine times. This clone may be a read error of a much larger clone one base away. V and J are TRBV28 and TRBJ1-6; D gene ambiguous. This CDR3 contains 16 residues. The germline V gene encodes CDR1 MDHEN and CDR2 SYDVKM. CDR3 sequence reads: CTSSSLKRLDNSPLHF. CDR3 nucleotide sequence: TGTACCAGCAGTTCCCTCAAACGGCTTGATAATTCACCCCTCCACTTT.

This clonotype was counted ten times or more. The genes are TRBV28 and TRBJ2-7, with TRBD1 matching over 9 bases. V was clipped by 3 bases and J by 3 bases; unmatched bases: 9. The CDR3 is 16 residues long. Germline V lookup: CDR1 MDHEN, CDR2 SYDVKM. CDR3 sequence (DNA): TGTGCCAGCAGTTTGTTCAGGACAGGGGTATTCTACGAGCAGTACTTC. Translating gives CASSLFRTGVFYEQYF.

This clonotype was seen repeatedly, ten times or more. V is TRBV15 and J is TRBJ2-5, with D perhaps given as TRBD1 or TRBD2 (5 bases each). CDR1 is LNHNV and CDR2 is YYDKDF in the germline V gene (reference sequence). This CDR3 region has 16 residues. V was shortened by 5 bases and J by 4 bases, with 20 bases between the two germline ends. CDR3 protein: CATSLGTDLKIETQYF. The CDR3 bases are TGTGCCACCAGCCTGGGGACGGACCTTAAAATAGAGACCCAGTACTTC.

This clonotype was seen a few times. The chain recombines TRBV9 with TRBJ2-7, with 8 bases aligning to TRBD2. V was pared by 2 bases and J by 0 bases, with 7 bases of the junction left unmatched. This CDR3 has 16 residues. CDR1 is SGDLS, CDR2 YYNGEE, per germline. DNA of the CDR3: TGTGCCAGCAGCGTGAGAGGTAGCGGGAACTCCTACGAGCAGTACTTC. Translation: CASSVRGSGNSYEQYF.

As to this clonotype: One end of the junction does not line up with germline, which may come from a read error. J is TRBJ2-7 and V is TRBV28; no reliable D call. Germline assignment: CDR1 MDHEN and CDR2 SYDVKM. The CDR3 is 11 residues long. The CDR3 here is CASGLAYEQYF. The CDR3 coding sequence is TGTGCCAGCGGTTTAGCCTACGAGCAGTACTTC.